The next 13 T cell receptor beta chains were all read from a single sample in a study of T cell changes during pregnancy in multiple sclerosis. Produced via immunoSEQ multiplex PCR; TCRdb's table is partial and in-frame only. The sample lists approximately 50,000 clones; about 90% were seen once. The source material was CD8+ T cells from peripheral blood mononuclear cells, sampled after pregnancy. All receptors derive from a female donor with multiple sclerosis, enrolled in a pregnancy study.

V usage is TRBV9 and J usage is TRBJ1-4, with a possible D match to TRBD1 (5 bases). The V and J ends lost 0 bases and 4 bases respectively, with 10 bases between them. CDR1 is SGDLS, CDR2 YYNGEE, per germline. The CDR3 totals 15 residues. The CDR3 spells CASSVGGGVNEKLFF. CDR3 bases: TGTGCCAGCAGCGTAGGGGGAGGGGTTAATGAAAAACTGTTTTTT.

CDR3 nucleotide sequence: TGTGCCAGCCGGGGAGGGGGGGATAGGAATTCACCCCTCCACTTT. Its translation is CASRGGGDRNSPLHF. This chain uses TRBV9 with TRBJ1-6; a possible D gene is TRBD1 (6 bases). CDR3 size: 15 residues. V shed 7 bases and J shed 7 bases, with 18 bases lying between them. The germline V gene encodes CDR1 SGDLS and CDR2 YYNGEE.

The sample holds one count of this clone. The rearrangement uses TRBV4-1 and TRBJ1-5; 10 bases agree with TRBD1. This CDR3 has 13 residues. In germline, CDR1 is MGHRA, CDR2 YSYEKL. The V gene end was trimmed by 10 bases and the J gene end by 5 bases; junction bases not matched to a gene: 5. The CDR3 nucleotides read TGCGCCACCGGGACAGGGGATGATCAGCCCCAGCATTTT. This sequence encodes CATGTGDDQPQHF.

This clone came up a few times. V gene TRBV2 combines with J gene TRBJ1-2; D uncertain. The CDR3 consists of 14 residues. Germline CDR1 SNHLY, CDR2 FYNNEI. V lost 7 bases and J lost 4, with 16 bases in between. The CDR3 sequence is CASTHERKTYGYTF. CDR3 nucleotides: TGTGCCAGCACCCACGAGAGGAAAACCTATGGCTACACCTTC.

The chain carries TRBV30 and TRBJ2-1, with D hard to call. This CDR3 is 12 amino acids long. With 5 bases removed from V and 3 bases from J, the gap between germline ends came to 8 bases. Germline CDR1 GTSNPN, CDR2 SVGIG (reference sequence). The CDR3 here is CAWEADYNEQFF. The DNA for the CDR3 is TGTGCCTGGGAAGCCGACTACAATGAGCAGTTCTTC.

V gene TRBV5-4 combines with J gene TRBJ2-7; maybe TRBD2 (5 bases). Trimming left V 3 bases short and J 0 bases short, with 10 bases between. This CDR3 is built from 14 residues. Looked up from germline, CDR1 is SGHNT and CDR2 is YYREEE (reference sequence). The CDR3 protein is CASSSPGDSYEQYF. CDR3 nucleotides: TGTGCCAGCAGCTCCCCCGGGGACTCCTACGAGCAGTACTTC.

This sequence joins TRBV6-5 and TRBJ2-1, with D possibly being TRBD2 (6 bases). CDR1 is MNHEY and CDR2 is SVGAGI in the germline V gene. This CDR3 is 14 amino acids long. V lost 5 bases and J 5 bases, leaving 13 bases between the germline ends. The CDR3: CASSLTGGHNEQFF. CDR3 coding DNA: TGTGCCAGCAGTCTAACCGGGGGACACAATGAGCAGTTCTTC.

In the case of this clone: The junction does not match germline at one end; this may be a read error. The rearrangement links TRBV6-1 to TRBJ2-2; TRBD2 agrees at 9 bases. This CDR3 has 15 residues. The V gene's germline CDR1 is MNHNS and CDR2 SASEGT. DNA of the CDR3: TGTGCCACCAGTCGTAGCGGGGGAGACACCGGGGAGCTGTTTTTT. Its translation: CATSRSGGDTGELFF.

The chain has TRBV27 and TRBJ1-1; no clear D. Germline lookup yields CDR1 MNHEY and CDR2 SMNVEV (reference sequence). Between the trimmed V and J ends, which lost 2 bases and 0 bases, there was a span of 7 bases. This CDR3 has 14 amino acids. Here the CDR3 reads CASSLGRMNTEAFF. CDR3 coding DNA: TGTGCCAGCAGTTTAGGCAGGATGAACACTGAAGCTTTCTTT.

CDR3 amino acids: CASSIDGTGLYGYTF. The CDR3 coding sequence is TGTGCCAGTAGTATAGATGGGACAGGACTTTATGGCTACACCTTC. The chain uses TRBV19 and TRBJ1-2; TRBD1 matches at 8 bases. V lost 0 bases to trimming and J lost 5 bases; unmatched junction nucleotides: 5. In germline, CDR1 is LNHDA, CDR2 SQIVND (reference sequence). The CDR3 consists of 15 residues.

The chain couples TRBV9 to TRBJ2-3; 7 bases are a match to TRBD1. This CDR3 has 16 amino acids. Germline loops: CDR1 SGDLS, CDR2 YYNGEE. The junction had 11 bases not matched to a gene; V was cut back by 4 bases and J by 3 bases. The CDR3 sequence is CASSTAGGSITDTQYF. CDR3 nucleotides: TGTGCCAGCAGCACCGCAGGGGGTTCGATAACAGATACGCAGTATTTT.

The chain combines TRBV11-2 with TRBJ1-3; D is perhaps TRBD1 (5 bases). The CDR3 spans 19 residues. From germline, CDR1 is SGHAT and CDR2 FQNNGV. V was cut by 5 bases and J by 0 bases, with 23 bases left in between. The DNA for the CDR3 is TGTGCCAGCAGCCGGTACCTTCCCGACAGCTTAATCTCTGGAAACACCATATATTTT. Protein product: CASSRYLPDSLISGNTIYF.

The chain uses TRBV2 and TRBJ1-2; 9 bases agree with TRBD1. V was clipped by 8 bases and J by 5 bases; unmatched bases: 9. This CDR3 spans 14 amino acids. CDR1 and CDR2 from the germline V gene are SNHLY and FYNNEI. CDR3: CASGQGRDGYGYTF. The DNA of the CDR3 is TGTGCCAGCGGACAGGGGCGCGATGGGTATGGCTACACCTTC.